This TCR beta chain was observed in a study of blood T cells in healthy people across ages. General study findings and limits: Changes in expanded clonotypes were possibly confounded, as the CMV status of donors was unknown.

In its sample, this clonotype was seen many times. Antigen unknown. A second PCR of roughly 6 to 12 cycles used a sample-barcoded 5' primer and a J-beta primer mix. Each CDR3 protein is one row after TCRdb ran MiXCR on the 5' RACE reads. The sample consists of some 640,000 distinct CDR3 sequences, approximately 30% of them appearing once. Germline CDR1 is SGHTS and CDR2 is YDEGEE. The CDR3 sequence is 16 residues long. Deletions cut 4 bases from V and 1 base from J, with 16 bases between. Sequences were obtained from blood. The genes are TRBV5-8 and TRBJ2-3; TRBD1 might be the D (7 bases). This TCR was recovered from a woman of 80 years or more in good health. The CDR3 loop is CASSPRGRGGTDTQYF. CDR3 coding DNA: TGTGCCAGCAGCCCCCGGGGCAGGGGGGGCACAGATACGCAGTATTTT.